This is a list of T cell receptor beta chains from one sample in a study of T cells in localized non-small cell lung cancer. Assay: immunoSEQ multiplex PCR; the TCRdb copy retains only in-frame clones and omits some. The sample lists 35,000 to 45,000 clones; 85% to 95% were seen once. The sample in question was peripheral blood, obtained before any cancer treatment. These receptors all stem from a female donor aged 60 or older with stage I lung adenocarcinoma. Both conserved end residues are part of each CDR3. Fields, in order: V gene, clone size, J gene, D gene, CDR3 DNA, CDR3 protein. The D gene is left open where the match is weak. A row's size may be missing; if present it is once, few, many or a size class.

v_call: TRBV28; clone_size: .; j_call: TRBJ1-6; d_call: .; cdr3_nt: TGTGCCAGCAGACCCACCGCGATAGTTAATTCACCCCTCCACTTT; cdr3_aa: CASRPTAIVNSPLHF
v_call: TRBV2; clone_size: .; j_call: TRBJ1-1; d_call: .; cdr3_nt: TGTGCCAGCAGTCGGGACGGAGTCACTGAAGCTTTCTTT; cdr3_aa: CASSRDGVTEAFF
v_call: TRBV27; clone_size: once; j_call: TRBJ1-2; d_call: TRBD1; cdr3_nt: TGTGCCAGCAGTTTAGGAACAGGGGGACCCTATGGCTACACCTTC; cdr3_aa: CASSLGTGGPYGYTF
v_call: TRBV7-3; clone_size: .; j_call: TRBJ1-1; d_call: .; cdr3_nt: TGTGCCAGCAGCAGATCGGGGCAGTTTGAAGCTTTCTTT; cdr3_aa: CASSRSGQFEAFF
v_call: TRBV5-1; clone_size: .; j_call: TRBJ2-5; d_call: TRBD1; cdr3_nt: TGCGCCAGCAGCCGCGACAGGGTCCAAGAGACCCAGTACTTC; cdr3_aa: CASSRDRVQETQYF
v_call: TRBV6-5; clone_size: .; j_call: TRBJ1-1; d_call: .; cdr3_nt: TGTGCCAGCAGTTACTCCCCCGGCCAGTATGTCGAAGCTTTCTTT; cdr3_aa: CASSYSPGQYVEAFF
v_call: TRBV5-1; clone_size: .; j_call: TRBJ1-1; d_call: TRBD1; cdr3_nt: TGCGCCAGCAGCTTGGTTAGGACAGGGAATATTGCAGGGGCTTTCTTT; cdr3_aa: CASSLVRTGNIAGAFF
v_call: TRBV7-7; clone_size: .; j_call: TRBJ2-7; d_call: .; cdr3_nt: TGTGCTAGCAGCAAGGACAGAACCTACGAGCAGTACTTC; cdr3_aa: CASSKDRTYEQYF
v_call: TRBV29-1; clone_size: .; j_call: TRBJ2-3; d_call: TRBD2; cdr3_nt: TGCAGCGCTTGGGGGGGTACCCCTTTAGCGGGGAGCACAGATACGCAGTATTTT; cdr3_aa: CSAWGGTPLAGSTDTQYF
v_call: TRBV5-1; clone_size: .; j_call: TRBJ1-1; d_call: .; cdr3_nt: TGCGCCAGCGGCAGACAGGAGAACACTGAAGCTTTCTTT; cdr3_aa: CASGRQENTEAFF
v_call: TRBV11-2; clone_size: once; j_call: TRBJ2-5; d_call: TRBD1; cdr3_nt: TGTGCCAGCAGCTTAATGGGACAGCAAGAGACCCAGTACTTC; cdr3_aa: CASSLMGQQETQYF
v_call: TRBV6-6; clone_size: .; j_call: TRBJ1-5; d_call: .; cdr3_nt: TGTGCCAGCAGTTACGTTCGGGGTTATAGCAATCAGCCCCAGCATTTT; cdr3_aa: CASSYVRGYSNQPQHF
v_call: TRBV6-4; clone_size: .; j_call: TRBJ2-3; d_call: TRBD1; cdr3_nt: TGTGCCAGCAGCCCTGGGACAGGGGGCACAGATACGCAGTATTTT; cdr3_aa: CASSPGTGGTDTQYF
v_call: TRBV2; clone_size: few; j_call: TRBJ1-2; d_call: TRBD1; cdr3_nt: TGTGCCAGCAGTGAAGGACAGGGGGGAATGGGCTATGGCTACACCTTC; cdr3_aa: CASSEGQGGMGYGYTF
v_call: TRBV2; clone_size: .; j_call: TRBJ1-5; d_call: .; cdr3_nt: TGTGCCAGCAGATTGGCACTATCAACCCAGCCCCAGCATTTT; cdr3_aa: CASRLALSTQPQHF
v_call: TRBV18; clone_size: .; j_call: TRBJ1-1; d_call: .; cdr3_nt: TGTGCCAGCTCACAGCCGCCGGGGGCAGACACTGAAGCTTTCTTT; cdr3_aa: CASSQPPGADTEAFF
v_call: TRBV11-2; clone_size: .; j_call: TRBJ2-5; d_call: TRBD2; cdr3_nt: TGTGCCAGCAGCTTTTCTGGCGGGGGGGTTGGGGAGACCCAGTACTTC; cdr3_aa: CASSFSGGGVGETQYF
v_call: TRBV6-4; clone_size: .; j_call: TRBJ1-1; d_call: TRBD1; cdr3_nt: TGTGCCAGCAGTGTAGGGACAGACACTGAAGCTTTCTTT; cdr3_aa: CASSVGTDTEAFF
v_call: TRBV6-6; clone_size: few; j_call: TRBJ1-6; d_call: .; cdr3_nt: TGTGCCAGCAGCCGGGGGGTCAGGGAGGAAGCTTTC; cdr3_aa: CASSRGVREEAF
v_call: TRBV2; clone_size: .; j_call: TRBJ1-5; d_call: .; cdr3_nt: TGTGCCAGCAGTGAGTTCTCAGGCTCCGATTGGGGGTGGCCCCAGCATTTT; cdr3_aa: CASSEFSGSDWGWPQHF
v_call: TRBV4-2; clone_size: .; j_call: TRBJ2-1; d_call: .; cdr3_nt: TGTGCCAGCAGCCAAAGATCAGGGGTACTCTTAGTCAATGAGCAGTTCTTC; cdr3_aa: CASSQRSGVLLVNEQFF
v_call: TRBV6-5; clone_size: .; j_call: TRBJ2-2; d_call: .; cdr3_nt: TGTGCCAGCAGTTGGAGTAGAGGGCTACCCACCGGGGAGCTGTTTTTT; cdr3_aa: CASSWSRGLPTGELFF
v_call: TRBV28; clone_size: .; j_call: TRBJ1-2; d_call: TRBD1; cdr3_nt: TGTGCCAGCAGTTTTATTCAGGGGGCGCGTGGCTACACCTTC; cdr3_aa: CASSFIQGARGYTF
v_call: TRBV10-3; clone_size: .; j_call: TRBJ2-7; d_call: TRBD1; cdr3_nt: TGTGCCATCAGTGAGGGGACAGGGAGCGAGCAGTACTTC; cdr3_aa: CAISEGTGSEQYF
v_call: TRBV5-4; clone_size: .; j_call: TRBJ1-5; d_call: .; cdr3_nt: TGTGCCAGCGACCTCCCCAGGGGTTTCAATCAGCCCCAGCATTTT; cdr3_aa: CASDLPRGFNQPQHF
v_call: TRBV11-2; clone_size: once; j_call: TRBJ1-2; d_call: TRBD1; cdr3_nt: TGTGCCAGCAGCCCCACCGACAGGGTCACGAGTGGCTACACCTTC; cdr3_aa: CASSPTDRVTSGYTF
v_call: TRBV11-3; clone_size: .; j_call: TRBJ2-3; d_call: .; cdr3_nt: TGTGCCAGCAGCTTGATCCCAGGCGATACGCAGTATTTT; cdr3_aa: CASSLIPGDTQYF
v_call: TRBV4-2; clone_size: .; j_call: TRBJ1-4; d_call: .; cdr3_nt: TGTGCCAGCAGCCCGGGCCAGGCAACTAATGAAAAACTGTTTTTT; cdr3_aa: CASSPGQATNEKLFF
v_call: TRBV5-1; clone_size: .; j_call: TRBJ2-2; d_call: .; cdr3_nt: TGCGCCAGCAGCTTGGTGGACCCCCAGGCCGGGGAGCTGTTTTTT; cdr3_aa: CASSLVDPQAGELFF
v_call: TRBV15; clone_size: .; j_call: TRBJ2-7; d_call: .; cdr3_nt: TGTGCCACCAGCAGGGGACTCTCCTACGAGCAGTACTTC; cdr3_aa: CATSRGLSYEQYF
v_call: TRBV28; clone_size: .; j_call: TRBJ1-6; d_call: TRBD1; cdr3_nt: TGTGCCAGCAGTTTGGTCCGAGTTTGGGGACAGGGGAATTCACCCCTCCACTTT; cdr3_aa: CASSLVRVWGQGNSPLHF
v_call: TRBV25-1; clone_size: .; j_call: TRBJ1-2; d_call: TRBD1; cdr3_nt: TGTGCCAGCAGTGCACCGGGACAGGCCTACTATGGCTACACCTTC; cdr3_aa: CASSAPGQAYYGYTF
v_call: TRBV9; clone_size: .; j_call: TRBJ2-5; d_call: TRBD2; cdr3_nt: TGTGCCAGCAGCGTAACGACTAGCGGGGGGGTAGGCCAAGAGACCCAGTACTTC; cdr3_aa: CASSVTTSGGVGQETQYF
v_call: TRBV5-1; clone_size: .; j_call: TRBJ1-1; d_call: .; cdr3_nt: TGCGCCAGCAGCTCAGCTCAGGGACTGAACACTGAAGCTTTCTTT; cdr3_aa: CASSSAQGLNTEAFF
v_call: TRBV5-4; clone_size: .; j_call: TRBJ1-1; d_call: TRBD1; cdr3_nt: TGTGCCAGCAGCGCCATCACAGGGGTACCGGCTGAAGCTTTCTTT; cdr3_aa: CASSAITGVPAEAFF
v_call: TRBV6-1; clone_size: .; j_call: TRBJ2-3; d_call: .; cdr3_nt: TGTGCCAGCAGTGTGACGCGGGGCACAGATACGCAGTATTTT; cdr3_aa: CASSVTRGTDTQYF
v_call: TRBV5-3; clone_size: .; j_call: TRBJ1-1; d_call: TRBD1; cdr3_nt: TGTGCCAGCAACAGGGGTACTGAAGCTTTCTTT; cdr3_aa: CASNRGTEAFF
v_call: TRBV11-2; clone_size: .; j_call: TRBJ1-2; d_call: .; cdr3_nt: TGTGCCAGCAGCTTAGACAGGGGACGTATGAGCTACACCTTC; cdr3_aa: CASSLDRGRMSYTF
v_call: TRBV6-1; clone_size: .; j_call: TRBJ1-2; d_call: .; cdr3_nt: TGTGCCAGCAGTGAGGGACCTAAAGCTAACTATGGCTACACCTTC; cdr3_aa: CASSEGPKANYGYTF
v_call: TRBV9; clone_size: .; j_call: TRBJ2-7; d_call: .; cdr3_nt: TGTGCCAGCAGCGCTTCGGGGGTCGGCTACGAGCAGTACTTC; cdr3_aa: CASSASGVGYEQYF
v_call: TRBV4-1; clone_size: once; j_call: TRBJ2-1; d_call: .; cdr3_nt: TGCGCCAGCAGCCCTGGGATTTACAATGAGCAGTTCTTC; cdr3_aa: CASSPGIYNEQFF
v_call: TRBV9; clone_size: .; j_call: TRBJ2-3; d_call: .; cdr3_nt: TGTGCCAGCAGCGTCCGATCCATGGGCACGCAAACTAGCACAGATACGCAGTATTTT; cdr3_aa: CASSVRSMGTQTSTDTQYF
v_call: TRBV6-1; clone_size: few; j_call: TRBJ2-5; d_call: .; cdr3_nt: TGTGCCAGCAGACCCGGGACAAGACCACAAGAGACCCAGTACTTC; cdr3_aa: CASRPGTRPQETQYF
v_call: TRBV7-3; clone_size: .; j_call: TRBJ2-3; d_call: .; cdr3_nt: TGTGCCAGCAGCTCCCTTGGATACACAGATACGCAGTATTTT; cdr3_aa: CASSSLGYTDTQYF
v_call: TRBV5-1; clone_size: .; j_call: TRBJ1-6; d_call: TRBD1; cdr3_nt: TGCGCCAGCAGCCTGGACAGGGTGAGGAATTCACCCCTCCACTTT; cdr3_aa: CASSLDRVRNSPLHF
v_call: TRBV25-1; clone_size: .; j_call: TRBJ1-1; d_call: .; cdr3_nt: TGTGCCAGCAGTGGGACCGGGAAAGGGGGTGGCACTGAAGCTTTCTTT; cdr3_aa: CASSGTGKGGGTEAFF
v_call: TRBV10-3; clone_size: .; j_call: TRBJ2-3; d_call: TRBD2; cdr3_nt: TGTGCCATCAACCCTAGCGGGGCTTTCACAGATACGCAGTATTTT; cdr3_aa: CAINPSGAFTDTQYF
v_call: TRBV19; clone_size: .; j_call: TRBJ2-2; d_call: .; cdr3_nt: TGTGCCAGTAGTGGGGACCTGAACACCGGGGAGCTGTTTTTT; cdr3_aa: CASSGDLNTGELFF
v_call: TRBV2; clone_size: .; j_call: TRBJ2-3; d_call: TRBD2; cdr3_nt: TGTGCCAGCAGTGGATCGCGGGGGGGCCGAGATACGCAGTATTTT; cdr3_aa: CASSGSRGGRDTQYF
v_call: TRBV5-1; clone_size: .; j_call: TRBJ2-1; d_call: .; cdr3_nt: TGCGCCAGCAGCTTTACAACCTACAATGAGCAGTTCTTC; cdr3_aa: CASSFTTYNEQFF
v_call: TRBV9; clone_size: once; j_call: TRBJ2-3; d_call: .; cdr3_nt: TGTGCCAGCAGCCCGGGACCACACACAGATACGCAGTATTTT; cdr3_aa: CASSPGPHTDTQYF
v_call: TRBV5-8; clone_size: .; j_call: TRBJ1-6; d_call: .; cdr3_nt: TGTGCCAGCAGCTTGTTCGGCTCCAGGGGCCAAAGGTATTCACCCCTCCACTTT; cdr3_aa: CASSLFGSRGQRYSPLHF